This TCR beta chain was sequenced for a study of cytomegalovirus exposure and HLA in healthy donors. CDR1 is SSHAT, CDR2 FNYEAQ, per germline (reference sequence). The CDR3 is 14 amino acids. Trimming shortened V by 4 bases and J by 0 bases, and 8 bases separated the two germline ends. Of note for this clone: Its antigen is unidentified.

PCR was performed using 60 Vbeta and 13 Jbeta primers. Sequencing used immunoSEQ multiplex PCR; TCRdb keeps in-frame clones, though not all of them. The table has 150,000 or so clones, roughly 80% seen once. Study-level findings and limits: Cytomegalovirus association was assigned to about 150 TCR beta chains. Reports credit the classifier with highly specific, highly sensitive diagnosis of cytomegalovirus status. Researchers left out some V segments, among them TRBV6-2 and TRBV6-3, as indistinguishable.

The chain is built from TRBV7-7 and TRBJ2-3; weak D call: TRBD2 (6 bases). Specimen: PBMCs. The sequence came from a female donor in good health and CMV-seronegative. The CDR3: CASSSGTSTDTQYF. The CDR3 DNA sequence: TGTGCCAGCAGCTCGGGGACTAGCACAGATACGCAGTATTTT.